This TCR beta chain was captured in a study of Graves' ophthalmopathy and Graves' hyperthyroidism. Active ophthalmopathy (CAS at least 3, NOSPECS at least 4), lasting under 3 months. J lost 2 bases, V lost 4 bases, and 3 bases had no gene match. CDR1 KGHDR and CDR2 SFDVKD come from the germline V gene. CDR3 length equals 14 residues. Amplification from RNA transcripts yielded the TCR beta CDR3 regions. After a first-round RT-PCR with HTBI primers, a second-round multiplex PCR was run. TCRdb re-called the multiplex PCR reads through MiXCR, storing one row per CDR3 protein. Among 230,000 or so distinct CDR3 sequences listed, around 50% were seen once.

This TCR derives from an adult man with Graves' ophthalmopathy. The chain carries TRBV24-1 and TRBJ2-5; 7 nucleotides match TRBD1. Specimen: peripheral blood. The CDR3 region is CATSDWDSQETQYF. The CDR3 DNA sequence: TGTGCCACCAGTGACTGGGACAGTCAAGAGACCCAGTACTTC.